The clone carrying this T cell receptor (beta chain) was seen a single time. Authors' data handling: Amplified reference gene primers provided the basis for estimating nucleated cell counts. The data were produced by immunoSEQ multiplex PCR, yet TCRdb's version contains in-frame clones alone and is incomplete. V, J and clone size are taken as reported in that table, and D and trimming were inferred from the DNA itself. The table has around 180,000 clones, roughly 83% seen once. This specimen belongs to a study of blood T cell repertoires in COVID-19. Study in general: There were acute and convalescent COVID-19 samples, and they came from the United States, Italy and Spain. The analysed material was cDNA or gDNA that came from T cells, B-cell-depleted T cells, or PBMCs.

The CDR3 totals 15 residues. V dropped 1 base and J dropped 4 bases, with 12 bases sitting between them. CDR1 is SGHKS and CDR2 is YYEKEE in the germline V gene (reference sequence). This receptor was identified in a human donor in a cohort sampled during active COVID-19. Material: peripheral blood. The chain employs TRBV5-5 and TRBJ1-5; D is unresolved. For the CDR3, the DNA is TGTGCCAGCAGCTTGTTGGTGGCCTTAAATCAGCCCCAGCATTTT. Its translation is CASSLLVALNQPQHF. The full variable domain, its missing parts supplied by reference TRBV5-5 and TRBJ1-5, is DAGVTQSPTHLIKTRGQQVTLRCSPISGHKSVSWYQQVLGQGPQFIFQYYEKEERGRGNFPDRFSARQFPNYSSELNVNALLLGDSALYLCASSLLVALNQPQHFGDGTRLSIL.